One TCR beta chain is described in this entry. This clonotype was recorded many times. No cognate antigen has been identified for it. No qualities accompany the bases; no much larger clone lies one base away. CDR3 length: 16 amino acids, cysteine to phenylalanine. Kept here is only the CDR3 DNA, which spans 48 bases and is read in frame from base 1. Trimming costs V 1 base and J 0 bases, and their ends lie 10 bases apart. The germline V gene supplies CDR1 MRHNA and CDR2 SNTAGT. The meaning of the sample's treatment or condition label: allogeneic hematopoietic cell transplantation with graft depleted of TCRalphabeta T cells and CD19 B cells. The children who served as transplant recipients had been given grafts of TCRalphabeta/CD19-depleted allogeneic hematopoietic cells. Receptor amplification or capture employed PCR. Data came from an Illumina HiSeq 2500. Molecular barcoding was employed in the preparation of TCR libraries, with unique molecular identifiers being used to normalize TCRbeta repertoire quantification. TCRdb redid the processing of the public reads, applying fastp at Q25 and MiXCR, and retained in-frame beta chains. CDR3 protein duplicates are merged, each entry listing the most common genes and DNA. For this sample the table gives over 200,000 distinct CDR3 sequences, of which roughly 11% were detected only once. 25% to 30% of the sample belongs to the ten largest clones.

This record comes from a study of T-cell reconstitution after alpha-beta-depleted transplantation in children (dated by TCRdb to the mid-2010s). Regarding the complete study: Using TCR repertoire profiling, the study followed T-cell immune reconstitution in a quantitative way in children after TCRalphabeta/CD19-depleted allogeneic hematopoietic cell transplantation. Overall study outcomes, separate from this receptor: Over the following months the frequencies of hyperexpanded clones went down, and after one year T-cell counts and TCRbeta diversity were mostly credited to newly produced T cells. About two months after transplant, the apparently early recovery of alphabetaT-cell counts reportedly depended on just several hundred clones that had expanded rapidly and came from non-depleted graft cells. The high TCRbeta diversity at day 60 in some patients was ascribed to recipient T cells and intrathymic progenitors that had survived conditioning.

The V gene is TRBV6-4 and the J gene is TRBJ2-1, with a weak D call of TRBD2 (5 bases match). The specimen comprised PBMCs, sampled before TCRalphabeta/CD19-depleted stem cell transplant. This TCR came from a child less than two years old with acute myeloid leukemia, due to receive a stem cell transplant. This receptor has the CDR3 CASSDLTGSSYNEQFF. The nucleotides read TGTGCCAGCAGTGACTTAACGGGGAGCTCCTACAATGAGCAGTTCTTC.